The present T cell receptor beta chain was sequenced within a study of immune evolution from preneoplasia to lung adenocarcinoma. Overall study: HLA loss of heterozygosity: around 6.5% AIS, approximately 15% MIA, more than 25% ADC, none AAH.

V lost 3 bases to trimming and J lost 1 base, with 15 bases between them. The CDR3 extends over 16 amino acids. CDR1 MDHEN and CDR2 SYDVKM come from the germline V gene. This clone was seen a handful of times. Its matching antigen is unknown. Produced via immunoSEQ multiplex PCR; TCRdb's table is partial and in-frame only. The sample has around 10,000 clones; around 79% are singletons. Study observations and caveats: KRAS-mutant nodules had the highest T cell clonality.

The rearrangement joins TRBV28 to TRBJ2-5; possible D gene TRBD1, 6 bases. The clonotype originates from a donor older than 65 with lung adenocarcinoma. Sequenced input: FFPE minimally invasive lung adenocarcinoma tissue. The chain's CDR3 is CASSLAGAPLQETQYF. In DNA, the CDR3 is TGTGCCAGCAGTTTGGCAGGGGCACCCCTCCAAGAGACCCAGTACTTC.